The rows below give T cell receptor beta chains drawn from one sample of a study of technical replicates of blood from four donors. Using immunoSEQ multiplex PCR, the repertoire was profiled, and TCRdb retains in-frame clones only, with some absent. The sample holds approximately 82,000 clones; 90% to 95% are singletons and the top ten take under 0.3%. The material sequenced was T cells isolated from PBMCs. These receptors originate from a human donor in good health. CDR3s include the opening cysteine and the closing phenylalanine or tryptophan. The D gene is left open where the match is weak. Rows may omit the clone size; those that give it use once, few, many or a size class.

j_call d_call v_call clone_size cdr3_aa cdr3_nt
TRBJ2-3 TRBD2 TRBV2 once CASEGLAVPRGPDTQYF TGTGCCAGCGAGGGACTAGCGGTCCCTCGAGGCCCAGATACGCAGTATTTT
TRBJ1-1 NA TRBV25-1 NA CASSVFPQLTGPNTEAFF TGTGCCAGCAGTGTTTTCCCTCAACTTACAGGACCGAACACTGAAGCTTTCTTT
TRBJ1-5 NA TRBV6-1 NA CASSPRLVSNQPQHF TGTGCCAGCAGTCCCCGGTTGGTTAGCAATCAGCCCCAGCATTTT
TRBJ2-5 TRBD1 TRBV12-5 NA CASGLGQGRETQYF TGTGCTAGTGGTTTGGGACAGGGGAGGGAGACCCAGTACTTC
TRBJ2-1 TRBD2 TRBV5-1 NA CASSGGGSYNEQFF TGCGCCAGCAGCGGGGGGGGGTCCTACAATGAGCAGTTCTTC
TRBJ2-7 TRBD2 TRBV5-1 NA CASSLTSGREHEQYF TGCGCCAGCAGCTTGACTAGCGGGAGGGAACACGAGCAGTACTTC
TRBJ2-1 TRBD2 TRBV7-9 NA CASSLVGGDHNEQFF TGTGCCAGCAGCTTAGTGGGGGGGGACCACAATGAGCAGTTCTTC
TRBJ2-7 TRBD1 TRBV27 NA CASSSPGQVSYEQYF TGTGCCAGCAGTTCCCCGGGACAGGTCTCCTACGAGCAGTACTTC
TRBJ2-7 NA TRBV27 NA CASSSSREAYEQYF TGTGCCAGCAGTTCTTCCAGGGAAGCCTACGAGCAGTACTTC
TRBJ2-4 NA TRBV2 NA CASIDGALAKNIQYF TGTGCCAGCATAGACGGAGCCCTAGCCAAAAACATTCAGTACTTC
TRBJ2-7 NA TRBV2 NA CASSYREILSYEQYF TGTGCCAGCAGCTACCGGGAAATTCTCTCCTACGAGCAGTACTTC
TRBJ1-5 NA TRBV28 NA CASVGYTGQPQHF TGTGCCAGCGTCGGATATACGGGTCAGCCCCAGCATTTT
TRBJ2-7 NA TRBV30 NA CAWGESGEQYF TGTGCCTGGGGCGAGTCGGGGGAGCAGTACTTC
TRBJ1-3 NA TRBV14 once CASSQLGHEGNTIYF TGTGCCAGCAGCCAACTGGGACACGAAGGAAACACCATATATTTT
TRBJ2-2 NA TRBV2 few CASNPENTGELFF TGTGCCAGCAATCCAGAGAACACCGGGGAGCTGTTTTTT
TRBJ1-5 TRBD1 TRBV28 NA CAGGTGYLNQPQHF TGTGCCGGCGGGACAGGCTATTTGAATCAGCCCCAGCATTTT
TRBJ2-7 TRBD2 TRBV4-1 NA CASSQTSGRAHEQYF TGCGCCAGCAGCCAAACTAGCGGGAGGGCCCACGAGCAGTACTTC
TRBJ2-2 NA TRBV6-5 once CASSFRGYNTGELFF TGTGCCAGCAGCTTCAGGGGCTATAACACCGGGGAGCTGTTTTTT
TRBJ1-1 NA TRBV10-3 NA CAISGHRSGNTEAFF TGTGCCATCAGTGGGCACAGGTCTGGGAACACTGAAGCTTTCTTT
TRBJ1-1 NA TRBV5-8 NA CASSLHSYLNTEAFF TGTGCCAGCAGCTTGCACAGCTACTTGAACACTGAAGCTTTCTTT
TRBJ2-3 TRBD2 TRBV2 once CASSGGLAGLDTQYF TGTGCCAGCAGTGGGGGACTAGCGGGGTTAGATACGCAGTATTTT
TRBJ2-7 NA TRBV19 NA CASSIGLVYEQYF TGTGCCAGTAGTATAGGACTAGTCTACGAGCAGTACTTC
TRBJ2-5 NA TRBV29-1 NA CSVGGGQQETQYF TGCAGCGTTGGGGGGGGGCAACAAGAGACCCAGTACTTC
TRBJ2-1 NA TRBV5-1 NA CASSLTRAGGGDYEQFF TGCGCCAGCAGCTTGACAAGGGCGGGTGGCGGAGATTATGAGCAGTTCTTC
TRBJ2-3 TRBD2 TRBV29-1 NA CSVEVAGLSTDTQYF TGCAGCGTTGAAGTAGCGGGACTTAGCACAGATACGCAGTATTTT
TRBJ2-3 TRBD2 TRBV7-9 NA CASSLFDGGVDTQYF TGTGCCAGCAGCTTATTCGATGGGGGGGTGGATACGCAGTATTTT
TRBJ1-2 NA TRBV5-4 NA CASSPVQGPGNYGYTF TGTGCCAGCAGCCCAGTGCAGGGGCCGGGGAACTATGGCTACACCTTC
TRBJ1-2 NA TRBV30 once CAWSQVVRGHGYTF TGTGCCTGGAGTCAAGTCGTCCGAGGTCATGGCTACACCTTC
TRBJ2-7 TRBD1 TRBV11-2 NA CASSLGRTGHDEQYF TGTGCCAGCAGCTTAGGGCGGACAGGGCACGACGAGCAGTACTTC